This T cell receptor (beta chain) came from a study of control samples from healthy donors and cancer patients. This CDR3 contains 15 residues. Trimming at V came to 2 bases and at J to 4 bases, leaving 7 bases not matched to a gene. The V gene's germline CDR1 is LNHNV and CDR2 YYDKDF (reference sequence). This table comes from immunoSEQ multiplex PCR, and its TCRdb copy is limited to in-frame clones, with some not included. The sample gives 100,000 to 150,000 clones, approximately 94% of which show up once; under 2% is in the top ten. V gene TRBV15 combines with J gene TRBJ1-2; 7 bases agree with TRBD1. This receptor was taken from a middle-aged man with head and neck cancer. The specimen sequenced was PBMCs. The CDR3 DNA reads as TGTGCCACCAGCAGATACAGGGGAGGAGGCTATGGCTACACCTTC. Translated: CATSRYRGGGYGYTF. Full variable domain (rest looked up from reference TRBV15 and TRBJ1-2): DAMVIQNPRYQVTQFGKPVTLSCSQTLNHNVMYWYQQKSSQAPKLLFHYYDKDFNNEADTPDNFQSRRPNTSFCFLDIRSPGLGDTAMYLCATSRYRGGGYGYTFGSGTRLTVV.